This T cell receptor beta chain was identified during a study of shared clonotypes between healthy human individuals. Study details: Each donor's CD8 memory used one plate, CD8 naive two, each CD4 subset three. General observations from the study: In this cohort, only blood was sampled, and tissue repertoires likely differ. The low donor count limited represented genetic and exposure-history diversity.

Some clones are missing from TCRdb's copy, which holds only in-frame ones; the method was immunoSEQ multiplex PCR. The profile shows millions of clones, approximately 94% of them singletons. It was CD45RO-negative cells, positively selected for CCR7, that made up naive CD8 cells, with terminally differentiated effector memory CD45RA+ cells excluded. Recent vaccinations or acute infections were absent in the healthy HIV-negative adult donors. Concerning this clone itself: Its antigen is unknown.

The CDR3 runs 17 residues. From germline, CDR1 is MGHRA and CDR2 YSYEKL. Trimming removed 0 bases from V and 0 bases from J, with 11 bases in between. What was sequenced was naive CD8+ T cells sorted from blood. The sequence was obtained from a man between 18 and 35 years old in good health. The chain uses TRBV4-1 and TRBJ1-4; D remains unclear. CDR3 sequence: CASSQDYVGSTNEKLFF. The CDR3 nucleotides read TGCGCCAGCAGCCAAGATTACGTCGGATCAACTAATGAAAAACTGTTTTTT.